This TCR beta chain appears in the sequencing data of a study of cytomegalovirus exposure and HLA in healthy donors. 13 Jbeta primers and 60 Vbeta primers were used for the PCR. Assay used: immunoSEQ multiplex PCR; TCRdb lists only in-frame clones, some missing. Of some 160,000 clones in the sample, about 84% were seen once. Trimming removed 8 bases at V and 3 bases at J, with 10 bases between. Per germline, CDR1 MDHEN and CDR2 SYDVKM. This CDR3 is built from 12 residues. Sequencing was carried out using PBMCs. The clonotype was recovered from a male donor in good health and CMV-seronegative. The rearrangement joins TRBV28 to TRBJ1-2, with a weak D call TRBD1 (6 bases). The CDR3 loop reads CASDGQYYGYTF. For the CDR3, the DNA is TGTGCCAGCGATGGACAGTACTATGGCTACACCTTC.